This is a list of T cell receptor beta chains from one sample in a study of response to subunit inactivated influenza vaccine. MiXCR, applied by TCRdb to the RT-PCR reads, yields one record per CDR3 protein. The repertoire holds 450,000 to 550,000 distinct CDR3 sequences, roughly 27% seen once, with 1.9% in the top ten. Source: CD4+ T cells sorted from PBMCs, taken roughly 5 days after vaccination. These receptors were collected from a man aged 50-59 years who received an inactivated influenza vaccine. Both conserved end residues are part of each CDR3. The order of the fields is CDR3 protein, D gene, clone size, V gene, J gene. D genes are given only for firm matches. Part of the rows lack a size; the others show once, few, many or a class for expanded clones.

CASSRDSRPETQYF	TRBD1	-	TRBV6-1	TRBJ2-5
CASRLITGRSYNEQFF	-	few	TRBV11-2	TRBJ2-1
CASSPYDRNRNTIYF	-	few	TRBV6-1	TRBJ1-3
CASSTVGDTQYF	-	few	TRBV6-2/TRBV6-3	TRBJ2-3
CASSYPGLETQYF	-	-	TRBV6-5	TRBJ2-5
CASSQDRLAGGSDTQYF	TRBD2	-	TRBV4-2	TRBJ2-3
CASSETTSSASTGELFF	TRBD2	-	TRBV2	TRBJ2-2
CASKKGVTSFMNTEAFF	-	-	TRBV12-3/TRBV12-4	TRBJ1-1
CASGLVFFRDTDTQYF	-	few	TRBV12-5	TRBJ2-3
CASSPQIQETQYF	-	few	TRBV11-2	TRBJ2-5
CASSPEGGGGIYNEQFF	TRBD2	-	TRBV7-8	TRBJ2-1
CSARIGQGHQPQHF	TRBD1	few	TRBV20-1	TRBJ1-5
CASSFHGQSTDTQYF	-	once	TRBV7-2	TRBJ2-3
CASSPLAGSDSGANVLTF	TRBD2	-	TRBV18	TRBJ2-6
CASNEAGLAGSSYNEQFF	TRBD2	few	TRBV11-2	TRBJ2-1
CASSFRQGRSTNEKLFF	TRBD1	few	TRBV18	TRBJ1-4
CASSPTAGGNEQFF	-	few	TRBV7-2	TRBJ2-1
CSVAGRFTDTQYF	-	few	TRBV29-1	TRBJ2-3
CASSTSGKTEAFF	-	-	TRBV25-1	TRBJ1-1
CSAVRGSEQFF	-	few	TRBV20-1	TRBJ2-1
CATSDSRTSGPQETQYF	TRBD2	few	TRBV24-1	TRBJ2-5
CASSSDIGQGTETQYF	TRBD1	-	TRBV5-1	TRBJ2-5
CATSRGLLYEQYF	-	-	TRBV15	TRBJ2-7
CASSLEPLRTDTQYF	-	-	TRBV5-1	TRBJ2-3
CASSLQDKEFDEQYF	-	few	TRBV5-1	TRBJ2-7
CASSSHHSATNEKLFF	-	-	TRBV4-3	TRBJ1-4
CSALGLHSHNEQFF	-	few	TRBV20-1	TRBJ2-1
CASSFPVLNYGYTF	-	-	TRBV7-9	TRBJ1-2
CATRSQRLLYEQYF	-	-	TRBV28	TRBJ2-7
CASSPEAGGHEQYF	TRBD1	-	TRBV7-3	TRBJ2-7
CASRIRGEQFF	-	few	TRBV12-3/TRBV12-4	TRBJ2-1
CASSTGQGARNEQFF	TRBD1	-	TRBV12-3/TRBV12-4	TRBJ2-1
CASSPRAAGGLVGTDTQYF	TRBD1	few	TRBV18	TRBJ2-3
CASSTGLAGRETQYF	TRBD2	few	TRBV7-2	TRBJ2-5
CASSGPSWETQYF	-	few	TRBV9	TRBJ2-5
CAINSGVNTEAFF	-	-	TRBV10-3	TRBJ1-1
CASSLGTGRGNTEAFF	TRBD1	few	TRBV7-2	TRBJ1-1
CASSSNTGRQSVNTEAFF	-	-	TRBV7-6	TRBJ1-1
CASSRGSSVNTGELFF	-	-	TRBV7-2	TRBJ2-2
CASEYSGRIDNEQFF	TRBD2	-	TRBV3-1	TRBJ2-1